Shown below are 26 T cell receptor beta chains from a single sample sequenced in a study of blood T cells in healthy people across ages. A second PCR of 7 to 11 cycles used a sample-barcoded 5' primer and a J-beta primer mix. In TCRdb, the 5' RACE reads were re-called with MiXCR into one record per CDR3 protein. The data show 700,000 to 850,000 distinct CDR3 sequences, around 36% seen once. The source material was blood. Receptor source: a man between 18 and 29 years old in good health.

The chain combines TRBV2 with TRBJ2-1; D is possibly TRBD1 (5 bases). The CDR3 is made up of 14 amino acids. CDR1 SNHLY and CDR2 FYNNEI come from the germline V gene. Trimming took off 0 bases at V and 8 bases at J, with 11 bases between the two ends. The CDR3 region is CASSEAVRVHEQFF. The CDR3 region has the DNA TGTGCCAGCAGTGAAGCGGTCAGGGTCCATGAGCAGTTCTTC.

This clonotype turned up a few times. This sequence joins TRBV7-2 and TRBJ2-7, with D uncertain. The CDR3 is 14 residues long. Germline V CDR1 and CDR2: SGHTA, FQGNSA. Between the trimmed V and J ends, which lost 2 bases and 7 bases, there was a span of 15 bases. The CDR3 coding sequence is TGTGCCAGCAGCTTATATACCTCCGGATTAGAGCAGTACTTC. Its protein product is CASSLYTSGLEQYF.

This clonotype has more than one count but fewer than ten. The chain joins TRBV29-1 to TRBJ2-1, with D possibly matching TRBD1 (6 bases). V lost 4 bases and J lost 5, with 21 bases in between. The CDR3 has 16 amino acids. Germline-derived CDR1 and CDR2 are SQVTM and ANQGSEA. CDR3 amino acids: CSVALQGDRLDNEQFF. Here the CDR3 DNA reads TGCAGCGTTGCATTACAGGGAGACCGTCTGGACAATGAGCAGTTCTTC.

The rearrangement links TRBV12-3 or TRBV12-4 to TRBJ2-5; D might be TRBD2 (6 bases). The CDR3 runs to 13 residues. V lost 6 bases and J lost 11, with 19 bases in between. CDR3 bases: TGTGCCAGCAGCCTAGGGCGGGGCCCCGATCAGTACTTC. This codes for CASSLGRGPDQYF.

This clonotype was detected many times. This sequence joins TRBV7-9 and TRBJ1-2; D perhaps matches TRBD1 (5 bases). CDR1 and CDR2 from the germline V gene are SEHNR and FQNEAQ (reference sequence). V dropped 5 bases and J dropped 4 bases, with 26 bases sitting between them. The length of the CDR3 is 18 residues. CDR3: CASSPFRGAEDLGYGYTF. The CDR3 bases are TGTGCCAGCAGCCCATTCCGTGGGGCCGAGGACCTAGGCTATGGCTACACCTTC.

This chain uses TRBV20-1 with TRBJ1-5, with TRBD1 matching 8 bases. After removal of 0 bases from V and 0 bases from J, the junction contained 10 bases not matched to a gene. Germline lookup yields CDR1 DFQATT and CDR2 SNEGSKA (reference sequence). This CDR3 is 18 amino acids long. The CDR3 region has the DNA TGCAGTGCTAGAGATAGGACAGGGATTTTTGATAGCAATCAGCCCCAGCATTTT. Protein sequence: CSARDRTGIFDSNQPQHF.

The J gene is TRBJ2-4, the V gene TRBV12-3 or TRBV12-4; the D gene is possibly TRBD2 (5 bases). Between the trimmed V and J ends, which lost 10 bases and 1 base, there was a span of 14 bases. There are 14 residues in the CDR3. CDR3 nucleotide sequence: TGTGCCATATCCCGGGGTATGGCCAAAAACATTCAGTACTTC. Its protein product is CAISRGMAKNIQYF.

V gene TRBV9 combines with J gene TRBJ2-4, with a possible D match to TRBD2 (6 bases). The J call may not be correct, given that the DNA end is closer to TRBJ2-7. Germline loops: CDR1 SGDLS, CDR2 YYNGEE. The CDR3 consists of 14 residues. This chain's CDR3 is CASSAGGETYEQYF. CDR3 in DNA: TGTGCCAGCAGCGCCGGAGGGGAAACCTACGAGCAGTACTTC.

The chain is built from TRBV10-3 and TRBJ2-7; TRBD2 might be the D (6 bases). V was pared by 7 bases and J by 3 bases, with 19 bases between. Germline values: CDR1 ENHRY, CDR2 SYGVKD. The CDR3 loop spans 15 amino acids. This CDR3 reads CAIKEGPAIGYEQYF. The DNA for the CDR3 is TGTGCCATCAAGGAGGGACCCGCGATCGGCTACGAGCAGTACTTC.

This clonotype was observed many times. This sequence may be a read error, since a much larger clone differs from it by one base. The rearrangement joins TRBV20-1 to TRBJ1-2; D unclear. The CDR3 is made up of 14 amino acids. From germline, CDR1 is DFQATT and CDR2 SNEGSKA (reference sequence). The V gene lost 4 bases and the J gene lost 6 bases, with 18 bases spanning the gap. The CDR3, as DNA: TGCAGTGCTATGGGTCGTCCAGGCGTGAATGGCTACACCTTC. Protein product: CSAMGRPGVNGYTF.

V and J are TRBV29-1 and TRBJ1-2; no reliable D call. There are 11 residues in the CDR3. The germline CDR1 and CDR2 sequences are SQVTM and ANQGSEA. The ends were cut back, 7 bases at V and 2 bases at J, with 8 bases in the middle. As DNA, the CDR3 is TGCAGCGGAACGTCCAACTATGGCTACACCTTC. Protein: CSGTSNYGYTF.

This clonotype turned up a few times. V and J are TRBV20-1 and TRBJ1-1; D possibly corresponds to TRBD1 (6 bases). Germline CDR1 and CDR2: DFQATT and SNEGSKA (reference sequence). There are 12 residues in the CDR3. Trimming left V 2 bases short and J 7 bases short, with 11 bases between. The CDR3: CSARRGYGEAFF. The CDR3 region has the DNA TGCAGTGCTAGAAGGGGGTACGGTGAAGCTTTCTTT.

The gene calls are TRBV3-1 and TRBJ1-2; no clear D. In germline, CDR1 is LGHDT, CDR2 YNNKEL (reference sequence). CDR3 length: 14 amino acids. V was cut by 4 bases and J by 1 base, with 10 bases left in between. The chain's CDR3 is CASSPQTRNYGYTF. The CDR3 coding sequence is TGTGCCAGCAGCCCCCAAACTCGTAACTATGGCTACACCTTC.

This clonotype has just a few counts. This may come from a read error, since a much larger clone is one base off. The CDR3 nucleotides are TGTGCCAGCAGGGGCCGAGACAGATTCTATGGCTACACCTTC. Translated: CASRGRDRFYGYTF. The gene calls are TRBV25-1 and TRBJ1-2, with D possibly matching TRBD1 (5 bases). The germline CDR1 and CDR2 sequences are MGHDK and SYGVNS. Trimming took 6 bases from V and 4 from J, leaving 15 bases between them. There are 14 residues in the CDR3.

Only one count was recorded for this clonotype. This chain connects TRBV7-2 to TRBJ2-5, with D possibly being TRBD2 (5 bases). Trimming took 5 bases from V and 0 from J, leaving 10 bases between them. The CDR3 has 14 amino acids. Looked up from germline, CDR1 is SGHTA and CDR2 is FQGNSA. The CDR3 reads CASSRRRYQETQYF. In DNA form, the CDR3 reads TGTGCCAGCAGCAGACGGAGGTACCAAGAGACCCAGTACTTC.

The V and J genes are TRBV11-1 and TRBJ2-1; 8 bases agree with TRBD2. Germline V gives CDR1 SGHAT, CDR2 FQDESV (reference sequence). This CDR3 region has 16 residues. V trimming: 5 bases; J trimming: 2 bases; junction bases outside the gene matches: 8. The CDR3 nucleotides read TGTGCCAGCAGCACCCTAGCGGGCGATACCTACAATGAGCAGTTCTTC. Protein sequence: CASSTLAGDTYNEQFF.

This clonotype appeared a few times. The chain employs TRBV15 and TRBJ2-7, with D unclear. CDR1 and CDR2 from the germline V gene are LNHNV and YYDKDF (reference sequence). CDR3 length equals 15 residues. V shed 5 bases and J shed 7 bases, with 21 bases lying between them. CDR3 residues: CATSLPGQNHNEQYF. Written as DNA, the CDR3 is TGTGCCACCAGCCTGCCAGGTCAGAATCACAATGAGCAGTACTTC.

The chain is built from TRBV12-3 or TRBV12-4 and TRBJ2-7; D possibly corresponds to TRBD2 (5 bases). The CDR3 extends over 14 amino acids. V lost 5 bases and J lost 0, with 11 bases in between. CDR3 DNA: TGTGCCAGCAGTGTCGGACTGAGCTCCTACGAGCAGTACTTC. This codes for CASSVGLSSYEQYF.

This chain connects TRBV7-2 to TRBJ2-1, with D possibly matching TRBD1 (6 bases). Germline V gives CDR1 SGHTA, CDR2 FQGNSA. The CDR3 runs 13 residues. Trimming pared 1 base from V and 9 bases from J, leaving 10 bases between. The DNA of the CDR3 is TGTGCCAGCAGCTTAGAGGCCAGGGGTGAGCAGTTCTTC. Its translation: CASSLEARGEQFF.

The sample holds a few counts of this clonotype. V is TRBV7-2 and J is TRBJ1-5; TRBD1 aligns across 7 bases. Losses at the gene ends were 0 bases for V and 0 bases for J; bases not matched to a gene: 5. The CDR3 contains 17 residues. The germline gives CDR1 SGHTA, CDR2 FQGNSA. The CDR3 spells CASSLAGQRNSNQPQHF. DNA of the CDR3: TGTGCCAGCAGCTTAGCGGGACAGCGAAATAGCAATCAGCCCCAGCATTTT.

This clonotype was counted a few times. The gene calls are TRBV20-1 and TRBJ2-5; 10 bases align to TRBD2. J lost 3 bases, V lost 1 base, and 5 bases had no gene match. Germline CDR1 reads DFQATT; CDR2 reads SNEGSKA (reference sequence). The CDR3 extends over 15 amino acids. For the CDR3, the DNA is TGCAGTGCTAGAGGTGCTAGCGGGGGTAAAGAGACCCAGTACTTC. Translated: CSARGASGGKETQYF.

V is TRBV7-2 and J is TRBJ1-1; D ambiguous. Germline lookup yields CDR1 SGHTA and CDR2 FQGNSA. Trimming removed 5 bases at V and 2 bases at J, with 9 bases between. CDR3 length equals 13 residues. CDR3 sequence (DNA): TGTGCCAGCAGCCGCATCCTAAACACTGAAGCTTTCTTT. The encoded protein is CASSRILNTEAFF.

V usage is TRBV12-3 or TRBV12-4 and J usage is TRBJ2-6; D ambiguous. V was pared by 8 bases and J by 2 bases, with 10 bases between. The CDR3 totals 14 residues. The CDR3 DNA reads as TGTGCCAGCGATGCAGCCACTGGGGCCAACGTCCTGACTTTC. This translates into CASDAATGANVLTF.

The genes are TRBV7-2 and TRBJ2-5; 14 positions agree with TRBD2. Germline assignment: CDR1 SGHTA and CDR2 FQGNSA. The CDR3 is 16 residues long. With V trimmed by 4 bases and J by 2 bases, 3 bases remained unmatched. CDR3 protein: CASSSGLAGGQETQYF. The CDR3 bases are TGTGCCAGCAGCTCCGGACTAGCGGGGGGACAAGAGACCCAGTACTTC.

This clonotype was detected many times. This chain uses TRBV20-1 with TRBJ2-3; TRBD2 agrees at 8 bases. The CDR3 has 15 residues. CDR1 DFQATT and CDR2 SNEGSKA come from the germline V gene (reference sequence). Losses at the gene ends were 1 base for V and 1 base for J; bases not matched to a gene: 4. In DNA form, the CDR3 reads TGCAGTGCTAGAGGGGGTAGCGGGGGCACAGATACGCAGTATTTT. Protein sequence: CSARGGSGGTDTQYF.

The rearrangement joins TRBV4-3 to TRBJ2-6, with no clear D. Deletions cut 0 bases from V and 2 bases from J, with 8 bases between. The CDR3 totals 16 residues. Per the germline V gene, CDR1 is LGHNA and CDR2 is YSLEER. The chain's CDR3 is CASSQDWPAGANVLTF. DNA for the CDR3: TGCGCCAGCAGCCAAGATTGGCCGGCTGGGGCCAACGTCCTGACTTTC.